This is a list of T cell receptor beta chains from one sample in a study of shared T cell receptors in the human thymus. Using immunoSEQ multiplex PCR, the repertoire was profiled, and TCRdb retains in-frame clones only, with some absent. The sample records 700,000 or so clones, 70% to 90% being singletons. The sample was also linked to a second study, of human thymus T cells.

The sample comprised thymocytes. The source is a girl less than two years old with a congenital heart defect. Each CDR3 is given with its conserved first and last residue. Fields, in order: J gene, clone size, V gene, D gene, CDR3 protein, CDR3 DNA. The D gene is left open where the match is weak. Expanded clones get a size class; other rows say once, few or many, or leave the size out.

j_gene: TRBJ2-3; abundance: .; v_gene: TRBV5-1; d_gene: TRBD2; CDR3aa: CASRLAPYTDTQYF; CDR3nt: TGCGCCAGCAGACTAGCGCCTTACACAGATACGCAGTATTTT
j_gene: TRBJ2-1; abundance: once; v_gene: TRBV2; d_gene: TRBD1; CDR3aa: CAMTGSQGRYNEQFF; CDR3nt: TGTGCCATGACAGGGTCCCAAGGTCGCTACAATGAGCAGTTCTTC
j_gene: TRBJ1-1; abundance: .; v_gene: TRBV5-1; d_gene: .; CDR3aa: CASSGGGNTEAFF; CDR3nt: TGCGCCAGCAGCGGGGGGGGGAACACTGAAGCTTTCTTT
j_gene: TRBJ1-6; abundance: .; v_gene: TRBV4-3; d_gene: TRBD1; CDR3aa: CASSQEIDRVLPYSPLHF; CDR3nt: TGCGCCAGCAGCCAAGAGATTGACAGGGTTTTGCCCTATTCACCCCTCCACTTT
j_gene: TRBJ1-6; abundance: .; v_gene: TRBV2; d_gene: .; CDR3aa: CASNSFWAGDNSPLHF; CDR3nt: TGTGCCAGCAATTCCTTCTGGGCAGGGGATAATTCACCCCTCCACTTT
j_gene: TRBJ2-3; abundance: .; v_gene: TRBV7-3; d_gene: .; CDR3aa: CASSPGQRTTDTQYF; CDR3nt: TGTGCCAGCAGCCCCGGACAGCGGACCACAGATACGCAGTATTTT
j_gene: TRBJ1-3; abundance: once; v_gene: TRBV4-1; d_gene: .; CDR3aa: CASSQSIGHWGNTIYF; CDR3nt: TGCGCCAGCAGCCAAAGCATAGGACATTGGGGAAACACCATATATTTT
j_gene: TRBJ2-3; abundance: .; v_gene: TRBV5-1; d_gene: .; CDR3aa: CASSLLGARDTQYF; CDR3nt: TGCGCCAGCAGCTTGTTGGGGGCGAGGGATACGCAGTATTTT
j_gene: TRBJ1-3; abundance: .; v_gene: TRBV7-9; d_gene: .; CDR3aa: CASSLIEDYGNTIYF; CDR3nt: TGTGCCAGCAGCTTAATTGAAGACTACGGAAACACCATATATTTT
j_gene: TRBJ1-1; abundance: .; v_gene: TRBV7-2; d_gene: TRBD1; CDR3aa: CASSLADPPPGQGCTEAFF; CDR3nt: TGTGCCAGCAGCTTAGCTGATCCTCCACCGGGACAGGGTTGCACTGAAGCTTTCTTT
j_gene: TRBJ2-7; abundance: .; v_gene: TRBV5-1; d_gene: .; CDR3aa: CASSLPSGGYEQYF; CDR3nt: TGCGCCAGCAGCCTACCCTCCGGGGGCTACGAGCAGTACTTC
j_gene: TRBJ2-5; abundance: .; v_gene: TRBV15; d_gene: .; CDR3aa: CATSSRVEETQYF; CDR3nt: TGTGCCACCAGCAGCAGGGTTGAAGAGACCCAGTACTTC
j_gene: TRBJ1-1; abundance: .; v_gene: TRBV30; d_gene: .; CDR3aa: CAWSTFVAISSQAFF; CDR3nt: TGTGCCTGGAGCACCTTTGTTGCTATCTCCTCTCAAGCTTTCTTT
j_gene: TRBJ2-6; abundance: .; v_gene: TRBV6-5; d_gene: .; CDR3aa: CASSATANGANVLTF; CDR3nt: TGTGCCAGCAGTGCGACAGCCAACGGGGCCAACGTCCTGACTTTC
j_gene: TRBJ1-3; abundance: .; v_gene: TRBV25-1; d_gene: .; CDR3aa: CASSAAGDGNTIYF; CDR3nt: TGTGCCAGCAGTGCGGCCGGGGATGGAAACACCATATATTTT
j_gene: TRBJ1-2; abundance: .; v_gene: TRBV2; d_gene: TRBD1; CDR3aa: CASSEDRTYGYTF; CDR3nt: TGTGCCAGCAGTGAGGACAGGACTTATGGCTACACCTTC
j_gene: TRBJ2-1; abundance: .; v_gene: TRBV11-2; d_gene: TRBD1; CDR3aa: CASSLVGRGPNEVDNEQFF; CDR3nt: TGTGCCAGCAGCTTAGTTGGCAGGGGGCCAAATGAAGTAGACAATGAGCAGTTCTTC
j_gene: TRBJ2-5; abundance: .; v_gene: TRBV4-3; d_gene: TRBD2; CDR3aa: CASSQDQGTSGGPRETQYF; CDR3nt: TGCGCCAGCAGCCAAGATCAGGGTACTAGCGGGGGGCCGAGGGAGACCCAGTACTTC
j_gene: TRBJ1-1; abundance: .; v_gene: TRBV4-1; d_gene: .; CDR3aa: CASSYTRQRTEAFF; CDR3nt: TGCGCCAGCAGCTATACAAGACAGAGGACTGAAGCTTTCTTT
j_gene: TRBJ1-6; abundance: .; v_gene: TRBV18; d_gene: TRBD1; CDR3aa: CASSPPGRQGRNSPLHF; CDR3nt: TGTGCCAGCTCACCACCGGGAAGACAGGGGAGAAATTCACCCCTCCACTTT
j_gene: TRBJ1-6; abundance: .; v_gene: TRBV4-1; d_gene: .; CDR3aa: CASSFRQQGNSPLHF; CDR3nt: TGCGCCAGCAGCTTCCGACAGCAGGGTAATTCACCCCTCCACTTT
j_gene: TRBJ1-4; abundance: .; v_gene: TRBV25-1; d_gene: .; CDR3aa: CASSAPGRGSGEKLFF; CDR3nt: TGTGCCAGCAGTGCTCCGGGGAGGGGATCTGGTGAAAAACTGTTTTTT
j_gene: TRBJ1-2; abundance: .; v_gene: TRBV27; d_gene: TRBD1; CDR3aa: CASSQNHRDRDNYGYTF; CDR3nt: TGTGCCAGCAGCCAAAACCACCGGGACAGGGACAACTATGGCTACACCTTC
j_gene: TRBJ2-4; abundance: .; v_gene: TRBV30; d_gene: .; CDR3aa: CAWSTPRLTLAKNIQYF; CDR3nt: TGTGCCTGGAGTACCCCCAGGCTTACGCTAGCCAAAAACATTCAGTACTTC
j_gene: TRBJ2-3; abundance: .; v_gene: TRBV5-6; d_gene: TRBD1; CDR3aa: CASSYGTGGSDTQYF; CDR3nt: TGTGCCAGCAGCTACGGGACAGGGGGTTCAGATACGCAGTATTTT
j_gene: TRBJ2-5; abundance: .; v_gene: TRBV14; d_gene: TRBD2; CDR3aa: CASSQELAGGHGETQYF; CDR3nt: TGTGCCAGCAGCCAAGAACTAGCGGGGGGGCATGGAGAGACCCAGTACTTC
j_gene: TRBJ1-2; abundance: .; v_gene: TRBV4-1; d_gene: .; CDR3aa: CASSQDDRIQYGYTF; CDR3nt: TGCGCCAGCAGCCAAGACGACAGGATTCAGTATGGCTACACCTTC
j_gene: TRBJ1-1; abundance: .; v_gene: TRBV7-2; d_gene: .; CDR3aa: CASSSDMLNTEAFF; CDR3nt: TGTGCCAGCAGCTCGGACATGCTGAACACTGAAGCTTTCTTT
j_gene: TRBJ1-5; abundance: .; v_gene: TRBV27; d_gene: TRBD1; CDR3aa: CASSPTGQGIQPQHF; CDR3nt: TGTGCCAGCAGCCCAACGGGACAGGGGATTCAGCCCCAGCATTTT
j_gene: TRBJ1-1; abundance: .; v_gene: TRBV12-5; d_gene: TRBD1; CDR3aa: CASGLVGGTGGNTEAFF; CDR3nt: TGTGCTAGTGGTTTGGTTGGGGGGACAGGGGGGAACACTGAAGCTTTCTTT
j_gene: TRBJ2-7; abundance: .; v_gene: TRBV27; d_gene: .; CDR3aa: CASSPRIGTGDEQYF; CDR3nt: TGTGCCAGCAGTCCCCGAATTGGGACTGGGGACGAGCAGTACTTC
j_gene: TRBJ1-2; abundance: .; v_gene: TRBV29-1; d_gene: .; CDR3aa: CSVDDDSLGYTF; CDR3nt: TGCAGCGTAGATGACGACAGTCTCGGCTACACCTTC
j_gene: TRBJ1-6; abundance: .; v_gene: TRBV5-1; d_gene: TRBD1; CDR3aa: CASSSTGANSPLHF; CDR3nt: TGCGCCAGCAGTAGTACAGGGGCGAATTCACCCCTCCACTTT
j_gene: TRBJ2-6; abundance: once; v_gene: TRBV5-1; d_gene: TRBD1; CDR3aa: CASSYTGGSGANVLTF; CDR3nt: TGCGCCAGCAGTTATACAGGGGGTTCAGGGGCCAACGTCCTGACTTTC
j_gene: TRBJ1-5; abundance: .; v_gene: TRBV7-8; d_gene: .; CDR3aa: CASQPGNDRNQPQHF; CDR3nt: TGTGCCAGCCAGCCGGGGAATGATCGCAATCAGCCCCAGCATTTT
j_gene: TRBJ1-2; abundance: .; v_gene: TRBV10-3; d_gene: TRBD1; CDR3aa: CATNTGQAGTPYGYTF; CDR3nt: TGTGCCACCAATACCGGACAGGCCGGGACCCCCTATGGCTACACCTTC
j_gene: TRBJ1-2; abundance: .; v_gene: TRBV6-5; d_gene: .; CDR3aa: CATVTGYYGYTF; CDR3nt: TGTGCCACCGTTACAGGGTACTATGGCTACACCTTC
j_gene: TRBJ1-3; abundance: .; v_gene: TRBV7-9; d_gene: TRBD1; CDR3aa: CASSLGQGPSGNTIYF; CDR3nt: TGTGCCAGCAGCTTGGGACAGGGGCCCTCTGGAAACACCATATATTTT
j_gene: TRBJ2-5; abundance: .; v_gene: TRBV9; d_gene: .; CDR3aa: CASSPDPGKGTQYF; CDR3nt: TGTGCCAGCAGCCCAGACCCGGGGAAAGGGACCCAGTACTTC
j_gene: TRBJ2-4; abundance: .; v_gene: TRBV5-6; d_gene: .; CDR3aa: CAGSRRGHIQYF; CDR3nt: TGTGCCGGCAGCCGGAGGGGGCACATTCAGTACTTC